This T cell receptor (beta chain) was documented in a study of T cell changes during pregnancy in multiple sclerosis. Produced via immunoSEQ multiplex PCR; TCRdb's table is partial and in-frame only. The data show approximately 59,000 clones, 90% to 95% seen once. The length of the CDR3 is 13 residues. V dropped 10 bases and J dropped 4 bases, with 17 bases sitting between them. Germline V gene lookup returns CDR1 MNHEY and CDR2 SVGAGI. Here the sequenced sample was peripheral blood, taken in the third trimester of pregnancy. This sequence originates from a female donor in good health, enrolled as a control in a pregnancy study. V gene TRBV6-5 combines with J gene TRBJ2-7; tentatively, D is TRBD1 (6 bases). The chain's CDR3 is CATLSPRGYEQYF. The CDR3, as DNA: TGTGCCACCCTCAGTCCCAGGGGATACGAGCAGTACTTC.